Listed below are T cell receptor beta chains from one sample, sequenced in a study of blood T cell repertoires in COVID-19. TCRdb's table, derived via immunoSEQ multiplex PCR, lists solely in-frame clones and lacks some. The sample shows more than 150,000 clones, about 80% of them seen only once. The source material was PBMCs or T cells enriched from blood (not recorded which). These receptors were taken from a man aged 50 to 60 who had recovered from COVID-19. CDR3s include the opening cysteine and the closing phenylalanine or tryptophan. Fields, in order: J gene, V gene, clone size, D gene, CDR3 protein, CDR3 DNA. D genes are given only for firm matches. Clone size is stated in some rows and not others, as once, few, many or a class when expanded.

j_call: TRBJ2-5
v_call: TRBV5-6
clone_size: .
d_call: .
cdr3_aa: CASTPIGRGQETQYF
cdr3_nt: TGTGCCAGCACCCCGATAGGCAGGGGACAAGAGACCCAGTACTTC

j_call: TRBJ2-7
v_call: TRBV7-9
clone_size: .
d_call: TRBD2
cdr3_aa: CASSLVMRTSGSYEQYF
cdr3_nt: TGTGCCAGCAGCTTAGTCATGAGGACTAGCGGGAGTTACGAGCAGTACTTC

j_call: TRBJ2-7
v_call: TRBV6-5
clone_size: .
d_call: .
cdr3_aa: CASSYSLRSYEQYF
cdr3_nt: TGTGCCAGCAGTTACTCGTTGAGATCCTACGAGCAGTACTTC

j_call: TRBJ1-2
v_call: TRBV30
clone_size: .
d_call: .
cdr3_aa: CAWKTGANYGYTF
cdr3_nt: TGTGCCTGGAAGACAGGAGCTAACTATGGCTACACCTTC

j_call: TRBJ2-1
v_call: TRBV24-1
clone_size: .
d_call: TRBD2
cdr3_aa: CATTLGGGTGMFF
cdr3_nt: TGTGCCACCACGTTGGGGGGAGGGACCGGGATGTTCTTC

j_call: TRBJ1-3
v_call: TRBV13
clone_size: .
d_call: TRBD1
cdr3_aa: CASGDRAGNTIYF
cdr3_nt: TGTGCCAGCGGGGACAGGGCTGGAAACACCATATATTTT

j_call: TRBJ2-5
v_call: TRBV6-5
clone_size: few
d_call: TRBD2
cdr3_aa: CAGQLARGLETQYF
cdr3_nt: TGTGCCGGCCAACTAGCGAGGGGCTTAGAGACCCAGTACTTC

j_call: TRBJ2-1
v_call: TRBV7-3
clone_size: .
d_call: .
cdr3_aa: CASSSTLVSSYNEQFF
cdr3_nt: TGTGCCAGCAGCTCGACACTAGTCTCTTCCTACAATGAGCAGTTCTTC

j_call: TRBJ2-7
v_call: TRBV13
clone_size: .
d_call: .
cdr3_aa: CASSLNPGAPYEQYF
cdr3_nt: TGTGCCAGCAGCTTAAACCCGGGAGCCCCCTACGAGCAGTACTTC

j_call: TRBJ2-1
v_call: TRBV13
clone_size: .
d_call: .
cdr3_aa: CASSYIPTEAGPLNEQFF
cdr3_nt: TGTGCCAGCAGCTATATACCGACCGAGGCGGGGCCCCTCAATGAGCAGTTCTTC

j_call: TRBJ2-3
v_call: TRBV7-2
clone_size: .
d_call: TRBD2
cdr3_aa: CASSPGTSGRRSTDTQYF
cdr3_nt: TGTGCCAGCAGCCCCGGGACTAGCGGGAGAAGGTCCACAGATACGCAGTATTTT

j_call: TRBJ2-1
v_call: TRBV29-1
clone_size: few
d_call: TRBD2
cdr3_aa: CSVESPFSGRALYNEQFF
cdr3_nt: TGCAGCGTGGAGAGCCCATTTAGCGGGAGGGCCTTATATAATGAGCAGTTCTTC

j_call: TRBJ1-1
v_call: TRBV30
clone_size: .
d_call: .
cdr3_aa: CASGGPVGAFF
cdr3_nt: TGTGCCTCGGGGGGGCCTGTAGGAGCTTTCTTT

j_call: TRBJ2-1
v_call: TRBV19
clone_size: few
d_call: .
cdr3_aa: CATTRAGYNEQFF
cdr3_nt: TGTGCCACCACACGGGCGGGGTACAATGAGCAGTTCTTC

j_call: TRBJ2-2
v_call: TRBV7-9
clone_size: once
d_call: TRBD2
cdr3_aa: CASSPSGGATGELFF
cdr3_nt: TGTGCCAGCAGCCCGAGCGGGGGGGCCACCGGGGAGCTGTTTTTT

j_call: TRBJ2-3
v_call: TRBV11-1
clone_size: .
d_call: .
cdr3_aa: CASSHDYNTDTQYF
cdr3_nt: TGTGCCAGCAGCCATGACTATAACACAGATACGCAGTATTTT

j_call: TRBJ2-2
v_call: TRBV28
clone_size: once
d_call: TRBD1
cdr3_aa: CASRTGGNTGELFF
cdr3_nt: TGTGCCAGCCGTACAGGGGGCAACACCGGGGAGCTGTTTTTT

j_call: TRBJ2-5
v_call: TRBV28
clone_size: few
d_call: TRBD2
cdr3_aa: CASLGGYSWETQYF
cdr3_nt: TGTGCCAGCCTGGGGGGGTACTCTTGGGAGACCCAGTACTTC

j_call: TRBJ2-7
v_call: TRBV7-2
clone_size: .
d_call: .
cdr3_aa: CASSLARNAFYEQYF
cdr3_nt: TGTGCCAGCAGCTTAGCGCGTAACGCTTTCTACGAGCAGTACTTC

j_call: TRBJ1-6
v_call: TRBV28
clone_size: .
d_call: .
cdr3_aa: CASSPRGNSPLHF
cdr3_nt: TGTGCCAGCAGTCCCAGGGGTAATTCACCCCTCCACTTT

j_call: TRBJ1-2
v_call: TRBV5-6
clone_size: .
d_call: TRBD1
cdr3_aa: CASSPDRVSSGYTF
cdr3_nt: TGTGCCAGCAGCCCAGACAGGGTGAGCTCTGGCTACACCTTC

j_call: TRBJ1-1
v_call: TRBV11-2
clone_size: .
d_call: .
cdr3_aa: CASSLGSWNTEAFF
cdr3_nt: TGTGCCAGCAGCTTAGGTTCATGGAACACTGAAGCTTTCTTT